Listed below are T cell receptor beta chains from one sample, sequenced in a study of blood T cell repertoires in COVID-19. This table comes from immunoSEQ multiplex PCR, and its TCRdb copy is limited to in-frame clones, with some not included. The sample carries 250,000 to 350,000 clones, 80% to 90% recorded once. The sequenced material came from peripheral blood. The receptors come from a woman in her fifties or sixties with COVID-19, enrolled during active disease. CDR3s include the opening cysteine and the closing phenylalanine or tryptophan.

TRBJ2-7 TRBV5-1 CASSRGTSGALYEQYF
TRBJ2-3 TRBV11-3 CASSQTGGDSADTQYF
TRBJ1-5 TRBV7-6 CASSPNRGNQPQHF
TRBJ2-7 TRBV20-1 CSASVSNTYEQYF
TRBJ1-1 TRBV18 CASSPGGALRAFF
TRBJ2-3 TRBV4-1 CASSQEGGPYTDTQYF
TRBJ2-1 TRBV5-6 CASSLVLAGEGEQFF
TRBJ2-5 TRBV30 CAWNGVVGQGVQETQYF
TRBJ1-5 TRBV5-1 CASSLDGSNQPQHF
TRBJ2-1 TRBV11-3 CASSGRGPGGVEQFF
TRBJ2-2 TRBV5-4 CASSPRGAGLASTGELFF
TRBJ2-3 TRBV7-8 CASSRTGGTDTQYF
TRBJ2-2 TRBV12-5 CASGLPQGIPGELFF
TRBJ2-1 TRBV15 CATSKSWTAEQFF
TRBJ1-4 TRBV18 CASSPGLQGAKLFF
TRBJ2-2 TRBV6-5 CASSTGAGELFF
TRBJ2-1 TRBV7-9 CASSSIRRGQGIYNEQFF
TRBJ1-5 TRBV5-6 CASSLAQGGGQPQHF
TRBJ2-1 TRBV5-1 CASSPGTSGFSYNEQFF
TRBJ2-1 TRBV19 CASSIATSSYNEQFF
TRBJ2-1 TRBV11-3 CASSRLADYNEQFF
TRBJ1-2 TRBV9 CASSASGQPYGYTF
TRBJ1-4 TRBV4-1 CASSRRGEEKLFF
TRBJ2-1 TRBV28 CASSLYPLANNEQFF
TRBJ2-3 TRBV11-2 CASSLGTGGPPSTDTQYF
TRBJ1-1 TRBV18 CASSLGLGDTEAFF
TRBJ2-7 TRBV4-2 CASSQVSRERSYEQYF
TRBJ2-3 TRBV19 CASSKRTSGTTSTDTQYF
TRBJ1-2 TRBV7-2 CASSPTGGIGYTF
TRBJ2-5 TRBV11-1 CASSFQGRVETQYF
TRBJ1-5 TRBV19 CASSNRVIQPQHF
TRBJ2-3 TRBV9 CASSVTRTDTQYF
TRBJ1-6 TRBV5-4 CASSSGTGTSPLHF
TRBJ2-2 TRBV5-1 CASSYTGTRTRAGELFF
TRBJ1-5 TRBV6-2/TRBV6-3 CASSTGLWQPQHF
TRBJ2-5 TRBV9 CASSVRGGGETQYF
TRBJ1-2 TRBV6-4 CASSDRQGYGYTF
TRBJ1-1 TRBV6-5 CASSSPTGWAFF
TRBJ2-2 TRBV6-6 CASRLGGNQAGELFF
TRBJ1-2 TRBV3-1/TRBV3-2 CASSQERGQGWGYTF
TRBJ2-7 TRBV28 CASSLRLGQGEPPSSYEQYF
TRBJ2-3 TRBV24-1 CATSQSGSSTDTQYF
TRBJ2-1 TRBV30 CAWSGAGRYNEQFF
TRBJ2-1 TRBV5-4 CASSPELPTRDNEQFF
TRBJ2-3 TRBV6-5 CASRSGLVGTDTQYF
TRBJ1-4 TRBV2 CASRLAGEKLFF
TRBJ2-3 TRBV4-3 CASSQDSIRSTDTQYF
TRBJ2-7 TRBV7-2 CASSRTSSYEQYF
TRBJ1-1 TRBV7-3 CASSLSSRGGKNTEAFF